The 9 T cell receptor beta chains given below trace back to one sample, sequenced in a study of blood T cell repertoires in COVID-19. Here immunoSEQ multiplex PCR was the method, and the copy in TCRdb shows in-frame clones only, minus some. The sample has about 310,000 clones, 87% seen once; the top ten hold 1%. The sequenced material came from peripheral blood. The receptors shown here come from a man aged 45-60 years with active or convalescent COVID-19.

CDR3 DNA sequence: TGTGCCGTGGGGCAGCTCCTTCCCTACGAGCAGTACTTC. Translating it yields CAVGQLLPYEQYF. This rearrangement joins TRBV3-1 (or the pseudogene TRBV3-2) to TRBJ2-7; D may be TRBD1 (5 bases). CDR1 and CDR2 (germline): LGHDT, YNNKEL (reference sequence). Trimming cost V 11 bases and J 2 bases, with 16 bases left between them. The CDR3 has 13 amino acids.

This clone was observed once. This chain joins TRBV11-2 and TRBJ1-1, with TRBD1 matching 7 bases. Germline assignment: CDR1 SGHAT and CDR2 FQNNGV. There are 16 residues in the CDR3. The trim removed 4 bases at V and 4 bases at J, leaving 12 bases unmatched. This CDR3 is CASSSRTGPDGTEAFF. The CDR3 DNA is TGTGCCAGCAGCTCCCGGACAGGCCCGGATGGCACTGAAGCTTTCTTT.

CDR3 DNA sequence: TGCACCAGCAGCCAAGATCCCGGGCGCGCGGGATTATACAATGAGCAGTTCTTC. Its translation: CTSSQDPGRAGLYNEQFF. The rearrangement joins TRBV1 to TRBJ2-1; no DNA check was done on the table's D call, TRBD2. TRBV1 has pseudogene status. The CDR3 extends over 18 amino acids.

V usage is TRBV15 and J usage is TRBJ1-1; TRBD1 is a possible D gene (6 bases). V shed 3 bases and J shed 2 bases, with 16 bases lying between them. Germline V CDR1 and CDR2: LNHNV, YYDKDF (reference sequence). The length of the CDR3 is 16 residues. CDR3 amino acids: CATSSARGGPNTEAFF. The CDR3 DNA is TGTGCCACCAGCAGCGCCCGGGGGGGGCCCAACACTGAAGCTTTCTTT.

The chain combines TRBV5-1 with TRBJ1-1, with 12 bases identical to TRBD1. The CDR3 covers 15 residues. Germline assignment: CDR1 SGHRS and CDR2 YFSETQ. V lost 0 bases and J lost 10; bases outside the gene matches: 7. CDR3 amino acids: CASSLEGTGGLGAFF. In DNA form, the CDR3 reads TGCGCCAGCAGCTTGGAAGGGACAGGGGGCCTCGGAGCTTTCTTT.

The chain uses TRBV2 and TRBJ2-3; tentative D call: TRBD2 (5 bases). CDR1 and CDR2 from the germline V gene are SNHLY and FYNNEI. V lost 4 bases and J 2 bases, leaving 13 bases between the germline ends. This CDR3 spans 15 amino acids. DNA for the CDR3: TGTGCCAGCAGTGGGTTGCTAGCCTACACAGATACGCAGTATTTT. Its protein is CASSGLLAYTDTQYF.

The V gene is TRBV28, the J gene TRBJ1-6, with TRBD1 as a possible D gene (6 bases). The CDR3 has 17 amino acids. CDR1 is MDHEN, CDR2 SYDVKM, per germline. V dropped 1 base and J dropped 7 bases, with 17 bases sitting between them. CDR3 in DNA: TGTGCCAGCAGTTTATTCGGCCCAGGGGTCGAGAATTCACCCCTCCACTTT. This gives the protein CASSLFGPGVENSPLHF.

The J gene is TRBJ1-5, the V gene TRBV28, with 7 nucleotides matching TRBD1. Trimming at V came to 5 bases and at J to 0 bases, leaving 13 bases not matched to a gene. The germline gives CDR1 MDHEN, CDR2 SYDVKM. This CDR3 has 18 amino acids. CDR3 residues: CASSGRQGASSSNQPQHF. The CDR3 coding sequence is TGTGCCAGCAGTGGCCGACAGGGCGCGTCGAGTAGCAATCAGCCCCAGCATTTT.

DNA for the CDR3: TGTGCCAGCAGCGTAGGTGAGCAGCCCCAGCATTTT. Translating gives CASSVGEQPQHF. This chain connects TRBV9 to TRBJ1-5; unclear D gene. Germline V gene data show CDR1 as SGDLS and CDR2 as YYNGEE. The length of the CDR3 is 12 residues. Between the trimmed V and J ends, which lost 0 bases and 7 bases, there was a span of 5 bases.